The clone carrying this TCR beta chain was picked up many times. The data belong to a study of T cells in Graves' hyperthyroidism and ophthalmopathy. Template material for amplifying TCR beta CDR3 regions consisted of RNA transcripts. During a first-round RT-PCR of the TCR CDR3, the HTBI primer set was used. MiXCR was run by TCRdb on the multiplex PCR reads, yielding one entry per CDR3 protein. The sample comprises 550,000 to 800,000 distinct CDR3 sequences, 15% to 20% of which are singletons, and roughly a sixth rests with the top ten. The CDR3 covers 14 residues. Germline V gives CDR1 ENHRY, CDR2 SYGVKD. V shed 3 bases and J 2 bases; nucleotides not matched to a gene: 2.

This clonotype was sampled from a man aged 45-60 years with Graves' hyperthyroidism. The rearrangement links TRBV10-3 to TRBJ2-7; 9 bases are a match to TRBD2. Sequenced material: blood. CDR3 coding DNA: TGTGCCATCAGTGAATTAGCGGGAGCCTACGAGCAGTACTTC. The encoded protein is CAISELAGAYEQYF.